This T cell receptor beta chain was recovered during a study of blood T cell repertoires in COVID-19. V gave up 3 bases and J gave up 2 bases, with 8 bases separating them. This CDR3 has 14 amino acids. In germline, CDR1 is MDHEN, CDR2 SYDVKM. Sequencing was performed with immunoSEQ multiplex PCR; in TCRdb, only in-frame clones are kept and a portion is missing. The table records 120,000 or so clones, roughly 85% of them present only once. The chain couples TRBV28 to TRBJ1-5; D is uncertain. This receptor was obtained from a human donor in a cohort sampled during active COVID-19. The sample was peripheral blood. CDR3 region: CASSFASRNQPQHF. In nucleotides, the CDR3 is TGTGCCAGCAGTTTCGCCAGTCGCAATCAGCCCCAGCATTTT.